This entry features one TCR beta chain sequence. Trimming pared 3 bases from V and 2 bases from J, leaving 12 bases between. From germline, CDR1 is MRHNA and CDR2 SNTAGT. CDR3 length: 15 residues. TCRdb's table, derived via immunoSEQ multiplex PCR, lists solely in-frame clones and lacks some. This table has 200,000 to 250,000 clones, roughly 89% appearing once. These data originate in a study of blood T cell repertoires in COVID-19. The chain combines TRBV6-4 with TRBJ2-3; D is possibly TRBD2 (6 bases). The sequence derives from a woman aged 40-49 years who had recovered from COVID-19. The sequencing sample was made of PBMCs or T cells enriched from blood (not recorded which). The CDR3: CASSELGTYTDTQYF. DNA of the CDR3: TGTGCCAGCAGTGAGCTCGGGACTTACACAGATACGCAGTATTTT.